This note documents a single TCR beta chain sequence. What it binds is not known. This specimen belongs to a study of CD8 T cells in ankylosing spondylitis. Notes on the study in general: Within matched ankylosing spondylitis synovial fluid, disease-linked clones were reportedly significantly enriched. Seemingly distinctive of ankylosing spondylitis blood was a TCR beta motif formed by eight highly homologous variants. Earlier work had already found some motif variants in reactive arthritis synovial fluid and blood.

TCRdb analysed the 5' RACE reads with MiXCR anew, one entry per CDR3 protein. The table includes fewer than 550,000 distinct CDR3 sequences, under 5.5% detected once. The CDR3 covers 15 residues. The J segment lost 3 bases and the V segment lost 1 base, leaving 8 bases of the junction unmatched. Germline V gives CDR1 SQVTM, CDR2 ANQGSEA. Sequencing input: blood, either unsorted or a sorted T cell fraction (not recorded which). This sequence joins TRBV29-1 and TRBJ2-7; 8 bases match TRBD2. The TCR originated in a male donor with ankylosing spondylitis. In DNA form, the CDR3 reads TGCAGCGTTGAAGCCCCCCAAGCGGGGGTCTACGAGCAGTACTTC. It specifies CSVEAPQAGVYEQYF.